These T cell receptor beta chains were read from a single sample in a study of neurological immune-mediated disorders. TCRdb re-called the 5' RACE reads through MiXCR, storing one row per CDR3 protein. There are tens of thousands of distinct CDR3 sequences in the sample; approximately 17% occur only once, and 15% to 17% lies in the top ten. Sequenced sample: PBMCs. Receptors were obtained from a woman between 35 and 50 years old in good health. Each CDR3 is given with its conserved first and last residue. D genes are given only for firm matches. Expanded clones get a size class; other rows say once, few or many, or leave the size out.

abundance: many
v_gene: TRBV20-1
j_gene: TRBJ2-5
d_gene: .
CDR3nt: TGCAGTGCTAGAGATCAGGGACTGCATTTGGGTGAGACCCAGTACTTC
CDR3aa: CSARDQGLHLGETQYF

abundance: many
v_gene: TRBV6-1
j_gene: TRBJ2-3
d_gene: TRBD2
CDR3nt: TGTGCCAGCAGTTTAGGGCGGGGGGGCATAGATACGCAGTATTTT
CDR3aa: CASSLGRGGIDTQYF

abundance: many
v_gene: TRBV30
j_gene: TRBJ1-6
d_gene: TRBD1
CDR3nt: TGTGCCTGGCTCACGACAGGGGAGGATTCACCCCTCCACTTT
CDR3aa: CAWLTTGEDSPLHF

abundance: .
v_gene: TRBV20-1
j_gene: TRBJ2-1
d_gene: .
CDR3nt: TGCAGTGCTAGCGACTCTGCTAGAGGTCCCGAGCAGTTCTTC
CDR3aa: CSASDSARGPEQFF

abundance: few
v_gene: TRBV7-2
j_gene: TRBJ2-1
d_gene: TRBD2
CDR3nt: TGTGCCAGCGCCCGGACTAGCGGGGGGGCCGTAATATATGAGCAGTTCTTC
CDR3aa: CASARTSGGAVIYEQFF

abundance: .
v_gene: TRBV6-2/TRBV6-3
j_gene: TRBJ1-6
d_gene: .
CDR3nt: TGTGCCAGCAGCCTGCATACGGAAGGGGGGTCACCCCTCCACTTT
CDR3aa: CASSLHTEGGSPLHF

abundance: many
v_gene: TRBV6-1
j_gene: TRBJ1-5
d_gene: .
CDR3nt: TGTGCCAGCAGTGGGGTAGGGGGAAGCAATCAGCCCCAGCATTTT
CDR3aa: CASSGVGGSNQPQHF

abundance: many
v_gene: TRBV10-3
j_gene: TRBJ1-6
d_gene: TRBD1
CDR3nt: TGTGCCATCAGTCCCGGGACAGGGAGCGATAATTCACCCCTCCACTTT
CDR3aa: CAISPGTGSDNSPLHF

abundance: few
v_gene: TRBV7-2
j_gene: TRBJ2-7
d_gene: .
CDR3nt: TGTGCCAGCAGCCCGGACTCTAGCTCCTACGAGCAGTACTTC
CDR3aa: CASSPDSSSYEQYF

abundance: .
v_gene: TRBV19
j_gene: TRBJ1-1
d_gene: .
CDR3nt: TGTGCCAGTAGTATCCACAGGGCCGGAGACTTGAACACTGAAGCTTTCTTT
CDR3aa: CASSIHRAGDLNTEAFF

abundance: many
v_gene: TRBV6-6
j_gene: TRBJ2-1
d_gene: .
CDR3nt: TGTGCCAGCAGTTACAAGGGGGGTTTAGGTAATGAGCAGTTCTTC
CDR3aa: CASSYKGGLGNEQFF

abundance: .
v_gene: TRBV27
j_gene: TRBJ2-2
d_gene: .
CDR3nt: TGTGCCAGCAGAACAGGGTATGAGAACACCGGGGAGCTGTTTTTT
CDR3aa: CASRTGYENTGELFF

abundance: many
v_gene: TRBV27
j_gene: TRBJ1-5
d_gene: .
CDR3nt: TGTGCCAGCAGTTCTAGGGGTTTCAATCAGCCCCAGCATTTT
CDR3aa: CASSSRGFNQPQHF

abundance: few
v_gene: TRBV6-1
j_gene: TRBJ2-2
d_gene: TRBD2
CDR3nt: TGTGCCAGCAGAGGACTAGCGGGGGGGCGGACCGGGGAGCTGTTTTTT
CDR3aa: CASRGLAGGRTGELFF

abundance: many
v_gene: TRBV7-2
j_gene: TRBJ1-1
d_gene: TRBD1
CDR3nt: TGTGCCAGCAGCCCCAGGACAGGGCGAACAAACACTGAAGCTTTCTTT
CDR3aa: CASSPRTGRTNTEAFF

abundance: many
v_gene: TRBV5-1
j_gene: TRBJ2-1
d_gene: TRBD1
CDR3nt: TGCGCCAGCAGCCGGGGACAGGGGGAGAATGAGCAGTTCTTC
CDR3aa: CASSRGQGENEQFF

abundance: many
v_gene: TRBV20-1
j_gene: TRBJ1-1
d_gene: TRBD1
CDR3nt: TGCAGTGCTAGTTCTTTCTTACGACAGGGACACACTGAAGCTTTCTTT
CDR3aa: CSASSFLRQGHTEAFF

abundance: .
v_gene: TRBV19
j_gene: TRBJ1-1
d_gene: .
CDR3nt: TGTGCCAGTAGTATTATCATCAACACTGAAGCTTTCTTT
CDR3aa: CASSIIINTEAFF

abundance: once
v_gene: TRBV12-3/TRBV12-4
j_gene: TRBJ2-6
d_gene: .
CDR3nt: TGTGCCAGCAGTTTAAACGTCGGCTCTCTGGGCGCCAACGTCCTGACTTTC
CDR3aa: CASSLNVGSLGANVLTF

abundance: many
v_gene: TRBV3-1
j_gene: TRBJ2-3
d_gene: .
CDR3nt: TGTGCCAGCAGCCAAGGGGGGGCCAGAACAGATACGCAGTATTTT
CDR3aa: CASSQGGARTDTQYF

abundance: many
v_gene: TRBV20-1
j_gene: TRBJ1-3
d_gene: .
CDR3nt: TGCAGTGCTAGCCTCCTTGGAAACACCATATATTTT
CDR3aa: CSASLLGNTIYF

abundance: many
v_gene: TRBV7-8
j_gene: TRBJ1-1
d_gene: .
CDR3nt: TGTGCCAGCAGCTTGGATCGTATGAGGGCGACGGCTCTGGGCACTGAAGCTTTCTTT
CDR3aa: CASSLDRMRATALGTEAFF

abundance: many
v_gene: TRBV5-1
j_gene: TRBJ2-1
d_gene: TRBD2
CDR3nt: TGCGCCAGCAGCCCAGCTAGCGGGGGCCCCAATGAGCAGTTCTTC
CDR3aa: CASSPASGGPNEQFF

abundance: many
v_gene: TRBV5-1
j_gene: TRBJ1-5
d_gene: .
CDR3nt: TGCGCCAGCAGCTTGGAGGGGAATAGCAATCAGCCCCAGCATTTT
CDR3aa: CASSLEGNSNQPQHF

abundance: many
v_gene: TRBV12-3/TRBV12-4
j_gene: TRBJ2-5
d_gene: TRBD1
CDR3nt: TGTGCCAGCAGTTCACAGACAGGGAGAGAGACCCAGTACTTC
CDR3aa: CASSSQTGRETQYF

abundance: many
v_gene: TRBV25-1
j_gene: TRBJ2-3
d_gene: .
CDR3nt: TGTGCCAGCGGGGACTCCGATACGCAGTATTTT
CDR3aa: CASGDSDTQYF

abundance: many
v_gene: TRBV7-3
j_gene: TRBJ2-6
d_gene: .
CDR3nt: TGTGCCAGCAGCTTAACCGGGCCTGGGGCCAACGTCCTGACTTTC
CDR3aa: CASSLTGPGANVLTF

abundance: many
v_gene: TRBV28
j_gene: TRBJ2-6
d_gene: .
CDR3nt: TGTGCCAGCAGTCGAGAACAGTTCTCTGGGGCCAACGTCCTGACTTTC
CDR3aa: CASSREQFSGANVLTF

abundance: many
v_gene: TRBV11-2
j_gene: TRBJ2-7
d_gene: .
CDR3nt: TGTGCCAGCAGCTTCCTCTTACAGGCCAACGAGCAGTACTTC
CDR3aa: CASSFLLQANEQYF

abundance: .
v_gene: TRBV3-1
j_gene: TRBJ2-5
d_gene: TRBD2
CDR3nt: TGTGCCAGCAGCCGGCGGGGGGTTCAAGAGACCCAGTACTTC
CDR3aa: CASSRRGVQETQYF

abundance: many
v_gene: TRBV12-3/TRBV12-4
j_gene: TRBJ1-1
d_gene: .
CDR3nt: TGTGCCAGCAGTTTAGCTGGTGGGGACACTGAAGCTTTCTTT
CDR3aa: CASSLAGGDTEAFF

abundance: .
v_gene: TRBV28
j_gene: TRBJ1-5
d_gene: .
CDR3nt: TGTGCCAGCAACTTAATTTACCTCCAGCCCCAGCATTTT
CDR3aa: CASNLIYLQPQHF

abundance: many
v_gene: TRBV25-1
j_gene: TRBJ2-2
d_gene: .
CDR3nt: TGTGCCAGCAGTCCCCACGGGCGGGGTCCCGGGGAGCTGTTTTTT
CDR3aa: CASSPHGRGPGELFF

abundance: many
v_gene: TRBV7-8
j_gene: TRBJ2-5
d_gene: TRBD2
CDR3nt: TGTGCCAGCAGCCCCTGGACTAGCGGGGGCCTCCAAGAGACCCAGTACTTC
CDR3aa: CASSPWTSGGLQETQYF

abundance: many
v_gene: TRBV2
j_gene: TRBJ2-5
d_gene: TRBD2
CDR3nt: TGTGCCAGCAGCCCCGGACTAGCGGGGGGGTGGAACCAAGAGACCCAGTACTTC
CDR3aa: CASSPGLAGGWNQETQYF

abundance: many
v_gene: TRBV21-1
j_gene: TRBJ1-3
d_gene: .
CDR3nt: TGTGCCAGCCTACGGCCCACGGCTGGAAACACCATATATTTT
CDR3aa: CASLRPTAGNTIYF

abundance: many
v_gene: TRBV6-2/TRBV6-3
j_gene: TRBJ1-5
d_gene: .
CDR3nt: TGTGCCAGCAGTTATCCAGGGCCGATACGATCCTATAGCAATCAGCCCCAGCATTTT
CDR3aa: CASSYPGPIRSYSNQPQHF

abundance: many
v_gene: TRBV7-2
j_gene: TRBJ1-5
d_gene: .
CDR3nt: TGTGCCAGCAGCTCCGACCCTGAAGCACAGCCCCAGCATTTT
CDR3aa: CASSSDPEAQPQHF

abundance: many
v_gene: TRBV5-1
j_gene: TRBJ2-1
d_gene: .
CDR3nt: TGCGCCAGCAGCTCTGGTGGGATAAGCGGTGGGGCCTACAATGAGCAGTTCTTC
CDR3aa: CASSSGGISGGAYNEQFF

abundance: many
v_gene: TRBV3-2
j_gene: TRBJ2-5
d_gene: .
CDR3nt: TGTGCCAGCAGCCACCAAGTCACCGCCCAAGTCTTCTTTAGGAGGGAGACCCAGTACTTC
CDR3aa: CASSHQVTAQVFFRRETQYF

abundance: .
v_gene: TRBV6-4
j_gene: TRBJ2-1
d_gene: TRBD2
CDR3nt: TGTGCCAGCAGTGTCTCTAGCGGGGGGCCCTACAATGAGCAGTTCTTC
CDR3aa: CASSVSSGGPYNEQFF

abundance: few
v_gene: TRBV27
j_gene: TRBJ2-1
d_gene: TRBD2
CDR3nt: TGTGCCAGCAGAGCCACACGGGGACTAGCGGACAATGAGCAGTTCTTC
CDR3aa: CASRATRGLADNEQFF

abundance: many
v_gene: TRBV12-3/TRBV12-4
j_gene: TRBJ1-4
d_gene: TRBD1
CDR3nt: TGTGCCAGCAGCAGACAGGGGATAGATGAAAAACTGTTTTTT
CDR3aa: CASSRQGIDEKLFF

abundance: many
v_gene: TRBV6-2/TRBV6-3
j_gene: TRBJ2-1
d_gene: TRBD2
CDR3nt: TGTGCCAGCAGTTACTCCTCGACTAGCGGGGGGGCTAATGAGCAGTTCTTC
CDR3aa: CASSYSSTSGGANEQFF

abundance: few
v_gene: TRBV12-3/TRBV12-4
j_gene: TRBJ2-1
d_gene: .
CDR3nt: TGTGCCAGCAGTATTTTCGGTGATGAGCAGTTCTTC
CDR3aa: CASSIFGDEQFF

abundance: many
v_gene: TRBV30
j_gene: TRBJ2-2
d_gene: TRBD2
CDR3nt: TGTGCCTGGAGGTCCCGGACTAGCGGGGGGACTAACACCGGGGAGCTGTTTTTT
CDR3aa: CAWRSRTSGGTNTGELFF

abundance: many
v_gene: TRBV6-5
j_gene: TRBJ1-2
d_gene: .
CDR3nt: TGTGCCAGCAGGTCCGGGACAAACGGGGACTATGGCTACACCTTC
CDR3aa: CASRSGTNGDYGYTF

abundance: many
v_gene: TRBV12-3/TRBV12-4
j_gene: TRBJ1-2
d_gene: .
CDR3nt: TGTGCCACCAAGAGGGGGTACGGCTACACCTTC
CDR3aa: CATKRGYGYTF

abundance: many
v_gene: TRBV7-2
j_gene: TRBJ2-2
d_gene: .
CDR3nt: TGTGCCAGCCGCAGGGCGGTGAACACCGGGGAGCTGTTTTTT
CDR3aa: CASRRAVNTGELFF

abundance: .
v_gene: TRBV20-1
j_gene: TRBJ2-6
d_gene: .
CDR3nt: TGCAGTGCAGCGTACGGTGGGGCCAACGTCCTCGCTTTC
CDR3aa: CSAAYGGANVLAF